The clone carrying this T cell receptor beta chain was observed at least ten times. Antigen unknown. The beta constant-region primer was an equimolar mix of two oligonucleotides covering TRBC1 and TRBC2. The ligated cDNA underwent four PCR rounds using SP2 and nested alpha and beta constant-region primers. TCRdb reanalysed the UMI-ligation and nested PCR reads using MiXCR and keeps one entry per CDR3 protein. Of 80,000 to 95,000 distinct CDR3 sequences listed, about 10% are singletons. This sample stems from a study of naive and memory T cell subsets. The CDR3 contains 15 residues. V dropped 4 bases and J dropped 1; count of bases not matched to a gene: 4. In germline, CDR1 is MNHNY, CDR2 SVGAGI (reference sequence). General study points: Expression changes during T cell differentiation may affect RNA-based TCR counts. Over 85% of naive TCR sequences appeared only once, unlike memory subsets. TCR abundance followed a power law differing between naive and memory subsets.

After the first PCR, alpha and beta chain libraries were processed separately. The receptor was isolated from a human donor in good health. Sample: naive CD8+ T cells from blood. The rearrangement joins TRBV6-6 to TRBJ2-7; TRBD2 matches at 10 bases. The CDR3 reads CASSWLAGGSYEQYF. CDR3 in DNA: TGTGCCAGCAGTTGGTTAGCGGGAGGTTCCTACGAGCAGTACTTC.